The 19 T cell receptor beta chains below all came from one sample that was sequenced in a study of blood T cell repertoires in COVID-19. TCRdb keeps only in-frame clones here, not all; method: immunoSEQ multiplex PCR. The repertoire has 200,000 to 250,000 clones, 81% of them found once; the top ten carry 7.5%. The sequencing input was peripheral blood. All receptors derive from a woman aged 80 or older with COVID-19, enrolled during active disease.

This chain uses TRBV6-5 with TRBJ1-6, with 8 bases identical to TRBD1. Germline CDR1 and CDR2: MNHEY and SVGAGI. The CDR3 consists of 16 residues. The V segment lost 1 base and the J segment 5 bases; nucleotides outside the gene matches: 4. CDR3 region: CASSYFMTGDNSPLHF. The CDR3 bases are TGTGCCAGCAGTTACTTTATGACAGGGGATAATTCACCCCTCCACTTT.

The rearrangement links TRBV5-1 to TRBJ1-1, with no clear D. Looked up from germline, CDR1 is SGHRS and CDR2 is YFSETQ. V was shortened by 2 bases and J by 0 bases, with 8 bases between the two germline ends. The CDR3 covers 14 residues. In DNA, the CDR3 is TGCGCCAGCAGCTTAACAGTAATGAACACTGAAGCTTTCTTT. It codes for CASSLTVMNTEAFF.

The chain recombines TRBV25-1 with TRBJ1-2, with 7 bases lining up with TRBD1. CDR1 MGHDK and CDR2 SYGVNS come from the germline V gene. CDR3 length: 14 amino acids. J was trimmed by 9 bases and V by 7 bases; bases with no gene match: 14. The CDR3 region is CASTSSGTVISYTF. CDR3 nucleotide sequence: TGTGCCAGCACTTCGTCCGGGACAGTTATCAGCTACACCTTC.

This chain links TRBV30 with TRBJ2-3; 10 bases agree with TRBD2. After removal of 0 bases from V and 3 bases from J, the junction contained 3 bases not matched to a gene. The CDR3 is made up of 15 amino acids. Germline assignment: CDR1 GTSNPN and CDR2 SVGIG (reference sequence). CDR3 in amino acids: CAWSVGAGGTDTQYF. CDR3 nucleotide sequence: TGTGCCTGGAGTGTAGGAGCGGGAGGGACAGATACGCAGTATTTT.

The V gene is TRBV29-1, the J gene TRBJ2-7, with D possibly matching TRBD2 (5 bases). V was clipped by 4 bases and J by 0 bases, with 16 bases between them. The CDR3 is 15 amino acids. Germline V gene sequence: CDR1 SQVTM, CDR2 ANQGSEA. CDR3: CSVAPGSGISYEQYF. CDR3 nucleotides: TGCAGCGTTGCCCCCGGAAGCGGAATCTCCTACGAGCAGTACTTC.

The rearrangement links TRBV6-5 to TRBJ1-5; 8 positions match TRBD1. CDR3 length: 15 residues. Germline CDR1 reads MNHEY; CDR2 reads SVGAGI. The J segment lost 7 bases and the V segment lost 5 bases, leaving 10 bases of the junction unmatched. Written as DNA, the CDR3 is TGTGCCAGCAGTCCCACAAGACAGGGGACGCAGCCCCAGCATTTT. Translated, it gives CASSPTRQGTQPQHF.

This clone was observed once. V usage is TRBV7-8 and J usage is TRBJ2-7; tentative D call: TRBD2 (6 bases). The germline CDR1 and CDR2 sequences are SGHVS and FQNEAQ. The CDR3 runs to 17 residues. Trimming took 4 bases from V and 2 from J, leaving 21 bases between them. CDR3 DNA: TGTGCCAGCAGCTCCTCGTGGGGTAGCGGTCTCCCCTACGAGCAGTACTTC. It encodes CASSSSWGSGLPYEQYF.

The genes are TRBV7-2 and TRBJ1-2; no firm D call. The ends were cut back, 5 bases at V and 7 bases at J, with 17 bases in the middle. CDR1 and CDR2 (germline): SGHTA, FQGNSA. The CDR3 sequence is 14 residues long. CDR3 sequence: CASSQRGGRTGYTF. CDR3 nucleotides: TGTGCCAGCAGCCAACGAGGAGGCAGGACTGGCTACACCTTC.

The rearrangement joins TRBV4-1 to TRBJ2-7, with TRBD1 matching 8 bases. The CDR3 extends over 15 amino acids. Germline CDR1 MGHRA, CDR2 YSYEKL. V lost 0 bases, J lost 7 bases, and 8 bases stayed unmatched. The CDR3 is CASSQDRDRRAEQYF. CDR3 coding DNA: TGCGCCAGCAGCCAAGACCGGGACAGGCGGGCGGAGCAGTACTTC.

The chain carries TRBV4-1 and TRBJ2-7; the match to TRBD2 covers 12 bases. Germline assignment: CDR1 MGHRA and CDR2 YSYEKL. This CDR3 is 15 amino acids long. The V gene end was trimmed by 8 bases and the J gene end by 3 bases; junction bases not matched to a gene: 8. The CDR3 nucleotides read TGCGCCAGCCGCCCCGGGACTAGCGGGTACTACGAGCAGTACTTC. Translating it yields CASRPGTSGYYEQYF.

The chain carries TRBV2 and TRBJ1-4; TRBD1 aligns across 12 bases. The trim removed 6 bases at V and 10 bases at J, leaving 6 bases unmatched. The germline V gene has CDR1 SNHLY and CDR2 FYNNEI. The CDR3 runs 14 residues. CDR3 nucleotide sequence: TGTGCCAGCAGCCAAAGGGGACAGGGGGCAAAACTGTTTTTT. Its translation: CASSQRGQGAKLFF.

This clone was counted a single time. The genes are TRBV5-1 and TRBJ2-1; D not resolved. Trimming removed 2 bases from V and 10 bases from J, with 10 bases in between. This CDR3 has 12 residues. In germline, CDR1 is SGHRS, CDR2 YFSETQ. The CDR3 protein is CASSFLTTEQFF. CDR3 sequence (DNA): TGCGCCAGCAGCTTTCTGACGACAGAGCAGTTCTTC.

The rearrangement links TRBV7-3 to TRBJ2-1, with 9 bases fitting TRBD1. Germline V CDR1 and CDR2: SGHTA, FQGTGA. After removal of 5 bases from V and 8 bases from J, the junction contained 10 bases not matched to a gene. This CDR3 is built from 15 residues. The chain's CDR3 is CASSPQGARQDEQFF. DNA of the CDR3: TGTGCCAGCAGCCCACAGGGGGCGCGTCAAGATGAGCAGTTCTTC. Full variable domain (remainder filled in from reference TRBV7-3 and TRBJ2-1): GAGVSQTPSNKVTEKGKYVELRCDPISGHTALYWYRQSLGQGPEFLIYFQGTGAADDSGLPNDRFFAVRPEGSVSTLKIQRTERGDSAVYLCASSPQGARQDEQFFGPGTRLTVL.

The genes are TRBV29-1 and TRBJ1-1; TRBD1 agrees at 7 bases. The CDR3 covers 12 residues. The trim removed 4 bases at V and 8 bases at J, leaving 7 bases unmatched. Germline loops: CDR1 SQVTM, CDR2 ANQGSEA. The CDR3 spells CSVALVTGEAFF. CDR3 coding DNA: TGCAGCGTTGCCCTCGTGACAGGGGAAGCTTTCTTT.

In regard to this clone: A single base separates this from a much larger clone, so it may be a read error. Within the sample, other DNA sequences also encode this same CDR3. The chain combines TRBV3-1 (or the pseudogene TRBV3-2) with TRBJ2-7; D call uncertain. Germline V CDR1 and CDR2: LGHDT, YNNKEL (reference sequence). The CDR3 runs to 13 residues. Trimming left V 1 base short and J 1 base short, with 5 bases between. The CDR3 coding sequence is TGTGCCAGCAGCCAAGCCAGATCCTACGAGCAGTACTTC. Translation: CASSQARSYEQYF.

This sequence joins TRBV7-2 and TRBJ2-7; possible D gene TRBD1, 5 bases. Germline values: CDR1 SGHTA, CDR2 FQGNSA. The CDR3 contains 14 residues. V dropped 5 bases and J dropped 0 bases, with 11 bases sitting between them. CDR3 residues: CASSHLDSSYEQYF. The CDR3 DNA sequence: TGTGCCAGCAGCCATTTAGACAGCTCCTACGAGCAGTACTTC.

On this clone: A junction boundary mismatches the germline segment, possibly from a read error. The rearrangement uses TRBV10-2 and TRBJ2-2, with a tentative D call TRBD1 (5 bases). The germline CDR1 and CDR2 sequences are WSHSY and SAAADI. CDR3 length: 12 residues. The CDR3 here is CASRDRTGELFF. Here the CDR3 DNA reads TGCGCCAGCCGTGACAGAACCGGGGAGCTGTTTTTT.

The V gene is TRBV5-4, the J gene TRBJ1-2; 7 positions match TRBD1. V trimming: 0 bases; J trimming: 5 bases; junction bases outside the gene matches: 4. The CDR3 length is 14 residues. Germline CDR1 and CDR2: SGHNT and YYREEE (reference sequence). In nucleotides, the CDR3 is TGTGCCAGCAGCTTGGGACAGGGCATTTATGGCTACACCTTC. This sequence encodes CASSLGQGIYGYTF.

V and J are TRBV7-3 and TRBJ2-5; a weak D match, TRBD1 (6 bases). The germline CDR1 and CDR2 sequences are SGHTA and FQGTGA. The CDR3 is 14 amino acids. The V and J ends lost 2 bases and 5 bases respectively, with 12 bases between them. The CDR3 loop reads CASSLGPGAETQYF. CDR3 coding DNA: TGTGCCAGCAGCTTAGGGCCAGGGGCGGAGACCCAGTACTTC.